These T cell receptor beta chains were read from a single sample in a study of T cell responses to AZD1222 COVID-19 vaccine. The method was immunoSEQ multiplex PCR; TCRdb's version includes in-frame clones alone and lacks a portion of them. The sample yields about 170,000 clones, roughly 89% seen once. The source was peripheral blood, collected 28 days after the second AZD1222 dose. The receptors were sampled from an adult who received the AZD1222 COVID-19 vaccine. Both conserved end residues are part of each CDR3. A D gene is named only where the DNA matches it firmly. Not every row has a clone size; where given, it reads once, few, many or a size class.

J gene,clone size,D gene,V gene,CDR3 DNA,CDR3 protein
TRBJ1-1,.,.,TRBV9,TGTGCCAGCAGCGTAGACGGTGAATGGGGCGAGAGCACTGAAGCTTTCTTT,CASSVDGEWGESTEAFF
TRBJ1-1,.,.,TRBV19,TGTGCCAGTTACCCCCACGCGCCCGACAGTAAAGCTTTCTTT,CASYPHAPDSKAFF
TRBJ2-3,.,TRBD2,TRBV7-8,TGTGCCAGCAGCTTAGTGGTGCTAGCGGGGAGAACAGATACGCAGTATTTT,CASSLVVLAGRTDTQYF
TRBJ2-7,.,TRBD1,TRBV9,TGTGCCAGCAGCCCCCGACAGGGGGCTGTCGAGCAGTACTTC,CASSPRQGAVEQYF
TRBJ1-2,.,.,TRBV5-4,TGTGCCAGCAGCCCACGGGAGGAGCTAAACTATGGCTACACCTTC,CASSPREELNYGYTF
TRBJ2-5,once,.,TRBV29-1,TGTAGCGTTGAAGTCGGAATCAAACCGGGACTGCAAGAGACCCAGTACTTC,CSVEVGIKPGLQETQYF
TRBJ2-7,.,TRBD2,TRBV7-9,TGTGCCAGCAGCTTAGCGGGGGGGTTCGAGCAGTACTTC,CASSLAGGFEQYF
TRBJ1-5,once,.,TRBV7-9,TGTGCCAGCAGCTTAGGGGGTTTTGGCAATCAGCCCCAGCATTTT,CASSLGGFGNQPQHF
TRBJ2-7,.,.,TRBV6-5,TGTGCCAGCAGTTATGGGGGGGCGATCGGTTACGAGCAGTACTTC,CASSYGGAIGYEQYF
TRBJ1-5,.,TRBD1,TRBV28,TGTGCCAGCAGTACGGGACAGGGGAACAATCAGCCCCAGCATTTT,CASSTGQGNNQPQHF
TRBJ2-2,.,.,TRBV12-3/TRBV12-4,TGTGCCAGCCACCGTGGTTCGGGGGAGCTGTTTTTT,CASHRGSGELFF
TRBJ1-2,once,.,TRBV11-2,TGTGCCAACAGCACCAGCTCGACAGGTTGGGGTGGCTACACCTTC,CANSTSSTGWGGYTF
TRBJ2-5,once,.,TRBV5-1,TGCGCCACCTCGGGTGACCAAGAGACCCAGTACTTC,CATSGDQETQYF
TRBJ1-1,.,TRBD1,TRBV7-9,TGTGCCAGCAGCTTAGGGACAGGGGACACTGAAGCTTTCTTT,CASSLGTGDTEAFF
TRBJ2-5,.,.,TRBV7-2,TGTGCCAGCAGCTTAGTCGGGCCCGACCAAGAGACCCAGTACTTC,CASSLVGPDQETQYF
TRBJ2-1,.,TRBD2,TRBV16,TGTGCCAGCAGCCAACCTGTCCTAGCGGACAATGAGCAGTTCTTC,CASSQPVLADNEQFF
TRBJ2-1,.,.,TRBV2,TGTGCCAGGTCGGATAACAATGAGCAGTTCTTC,CARSDNNEQFF
TRBJ2-3,.,.,TRBV27,TGTGCCAGCAGTTTAGTGGGGACATCCCGGACCCGGGCGGCAGATACGCAGTATTTT,CASSLVGTSRTRAADTQYF
TRBJ1-5,.,.,TRBV5-6,TGTGCCAGCAGCTTGGGGGGACGGACCCATCAGCCCCAGCATTTT,CASSLGGRTHQPQHF
TRBJ1-2,.,.,TRBV12-3/TRBV12-4,TGTGCCAGCAGCCCTTCAGGGCGGGAAGGCTACACCTTC,CASSPSGREGYTF
TRBJ1-4,.,.,TRBV10-2,TGCGCCAGCAAGGTTTCAAACTCCGGGACCGAAAATGAAAAACTGTTTTTT,CASKVSNSGTENEKLFF
TRBJ1-1,.,TRBD1,TRBV5-1,TGCGCCAGCAGCCCTGGACAGGGGGACACTGAAGCTTTCTTT,CASSPGQGDTEAFF
TRBJ2-1,once,TRBD1,TRBV10-1,TGCGCCAGCAGTGAGGCAGGGGGCCATGAGTTCTTC,CASSEAGGHEFF
TRBJ2-4,.,.,TRBV10-1,TGCGCCAGCAGTGAGGGACCGGGGTTGGAGATTCAGTACTTC,CASSEGPGLEIQYF
TRBJ1-6,.,.,TRBV4-1,TGCGCCAGCAGCCAAACCGGGCCCGAGAATTCACCCCTCCACTTT,CASSQTGPENSPLHF
TRBJ2-7,once,.,TRBV4-3,TGCGCCAGCAGCCAAGACACATCCTACGAGCAGTACTTC,CASSQDTSYEQYF
TRBJ2-1,few,.,TRBV29-1,TGCAGCGTTTTCAAAATTTCCGGGACATCTTACTACAATGAGCAGTTCTTC,CSVFKISGTSYYNEQFF
TRBJ1-1,.,TRBD1,TRBV3-1/TRBV3-2,TGTGCCAGCAGCCTGGGGACAGGGGCCATGAACACTGAAGCTTTCTTT,CASSLGTGAMNTEAFF
TRBJ2-2,.,.,TRBV7-9,TGTGCCAGCTGGAGGGGCACCGGGGAGCTGTTTTTT,CASWRGTGELFF
TRBJ1-6,.,.,TRBV4-2,TGTGCCAGCAGCCATGGGCAGGGTATGAATTCACCCCTCCACTTT,CASSHGQGMNSPLHF
TRBJ1-5,once,.,TRBV21-1,TGTGCCAGCAGCCCCGCCAGGGGGGACAATCAGCCCCAGCATTTT,CASSPARGDNQPQHF
TRBJ2-2,.,.,TRBV5-6,TGTGCCAGCAGCTTTCTGAGCACCGGGGAGCTGTTTTTT,CASSFLSTGELFF
TRBJ2-7,.,TRBD1,TRBV5-1,TGCGCCAGCAGCGATCCACTGGAGACAGGGGGTGTCCACGAGCAGTACTTC,CASSDPLETGGVHEQYF
TRBJ2-3,.,.,TRBV27,TGTGCCAGCAGTCCCCGGGACTCAGACACAGATACGCAGTATTTT,CASSPRDSDTDTQYF
TRBJ2-7,.,TRBD2,TRBV18,TGTGCCAGCTCATCCCGACTAGCGGGGGCCCACGAGCAGTACTTC,CASSSRLAGAHEQYF
TRBJ2-7,.,.,TRBV11-3,TGTGCCAGCAGCTTAAGTGACCTCTACGAGCAGTACTTC,CASSLSDLYEQYF
TRBJ1-2,.,TRBD1,TRBV5-6,TGTGCCAGCAGCGATGGGACAGCGAGTGTCAACTATGGCTACACCTTC,CASSDGTASVNYGYTF
TRBJ1-3,.,TRBD1,TRBV9,TGTGCCAGCAGCGTAGAGGACAGGTCCTACTCTGGAAACACCATATATTTT,CASSVEDRSYSGNTIYF
TRBJ1-1,.,.,TRBV12-3/TRBV12-4,TGTGCCAGCAGTACACGGGGTACCACTGAAGCTTTCTTT,CASSTRGTTEAFF
TRBJ2-3,.,.,TRBV18,TGTGCCAGCTCACTCCACAAGAAAGATACGCAGTATTTT,CASSLHKKDTQYF
TRBJ2-7,.,.,TRBV3-1/TRBV3-2,TGTGCCAGCAGCCAGGATTCCGGACCGTCTAGGCACGAGCAGTACTTC,CASSQDSGPSRHEQYF